A selection of T cell receptor beta chains follows, all from one sample in a study of T cells in Graves' hyperthyroidism and ophthalmopathy. TCRdb passed the multiplex PCR reads through MiXCR, listing each CDR3 protein once. The table has 550,000 to 700,000 distinct CDR3 sequences, under 60% seen once. Sequencing was performed on peripheral blood or thyroid tissue (not recorded which). The receptors derive from an adult woman with Graves' disease, either hyperthyroidism or ophthalmopathy (not recorded which). The CDR3 runs from the conserved cysteine through the conserved F or W. The order of the fields is D gene, clone size, V gene, J gene, CDR3 DNA, CDR3 protein. D genes are given only for firm matches. Clone size, where shown, is once, few, many, or a class for clones that have expanded.

D: -; size: few; V: TRBV4-1; J: TRBJ1-6; DNA: TGCGCCAGCAGCCAAGTAGGCCTGGACGAAGCACCCCTCCACTTT; CDR3: CASSQVGLDEAPLHF
D: -; size: -; V: TRBV12-3/TRBV12-4; J: TRBJ1-4; DNA: TGTGCCAGCAGCCCGCCTGCAACTAATGAAAAACTGTTTTTT; CDR3: CASSPPATNEKLFF
D: TRBD2; size: many; V: TRBV6-5; J: TRBJ2-7; DNA: TGTGCCAGCACCGTAGCGGGAGGCTACGAGCAGTACTTC; CDR3: CASTVAGGYEQYF
D: -; size: many; V: TRBV7-2; J: TRBJ2-7; DNA: TGTGCCAGCAGCTTATTAAGCGGCTTGACCTACGAGCAGTACTTC; CDR3: CASSLLSGLTYEQYF
D: TRBD1; size: -; V: TRBV7-9; J: TRBJ1-4; DNA: TGTGCCAGCAGTTTGGGATCCACAGGGGAGAATGAAAAACTGTTTTTT; CDR3: CASSLGSTGENEKLFF
D: -; size: -; V: TRBV29-1; J: TRBJ2-5; DNA: TGCAGCGCCACAAGGGACCTGCAAGAGACCCAGTACTTC; CDR3: CSATRDLQETQYF
D: -; size: many; V: TRBV5-1; J: TRBJ1-2; DNA: TGCGCCAGCAGCCCAGACGAGGGCGGCTACACCTTC; CDR3: CASSPDEGGYTF
D: TRBD1; size: few; V: TRBV11-2; J: TRBJ1-2; DNA: TGTGCCAGCAGCGTCTTACAGGGGGAGCATGGCTACACCTTC; CDR3: CASSVLQGEHGYTF
D: -; size: -; V: TRBV29-1; J: TRBJ1-1; DNA: TGCAGCGTTGGGGGGCAAGAAACTGAAGCTTTCTTT; CDR3: CSVGGQETEAFF
D: -; size: many; V: TRBV11-3; J: TRBJ2-7; DNA: TGTGCCAGCAGCTCCCACTTTGCGGCGGGGAACGAGCAGTACTTC; CDR3: CASSSHFAAGNEQYF
D: -; size: many; V: TRBV2; J: TRBJ1-1; DNA: TGTGCCAGCAGTGACCGAGGACGGTTGAACACTGAAGCTTTCTTT; CDR3: CASSDRGRLNTEAFF
D: TRBD2; size: -; V: TRBV30; J: TRBJ2-7; DNA: TGTGCCTGGAGCGGTAGCGGGAGGAACACCTACGAGCAGTACTTC; CDR3: CAWSGSGRNTYEQYF
D: -; size: many; V: TRBV7-6; J: TRBJ2-7; DNA: TGTGCCAGCAGCTTGGGCCTAACAATTGACAGCTCCTACGAGCAGTACTTC; CDR3: CASSLGLTIDSSYEQYF
D: TRBD1; size: many; V: TRBV2; J: TRBJ1-2; DNA: TGTGCCGACAAGGAAAGGACAGGACGTAACTATGGCTACACCTTC; CDR3: CADKERTGRNYGYTF
D: -; size: many; V: TRBV12-5; J: TRBJ1-2; DNA: TGTGCTAGTGGTTTGTACTCTTCAGGGCGTCGGGGCTACACCTTC; CDR3: CASGLYSSGRRGYTF
D: TRBD1; size: -; V: TRBV7-9; J: TRBJ1-1; DNA: TGTGCCAGCGCCGACAGGGAGACCCGGGACACTGAAGCTTTCTTT; CDR3: CASADRETRDTEAFF
D: -; size: -; V: TRBV5-1; J: TRBJ2-5; DNA: TGCGCCAGCAGCTTCTGGGGACGACAGTCGTACCAAGAGACCCAGTACTTC; CDR3: CASSFWGRQSYQETQYF
D: -; size: -; V: TRBV5-6; J: TRBJ1-1; DNA: TGCGCCAGCAGTCCAAATCGGTACACTGAAGCTTTCTTT; CDR3: CASSPNRYTEAFF
D: TRBD2; size: many; V: TRBV20-1; J: TRBJ2-7; DNA: TGCAGTGCTCGACTAGCGGGAGGGCAGTACTTC; CDR3: CSARLAGGQYF
D: -; size: few; V: TRBV29-1; J: TRBJ1-3; DNA: TGCAGCGTTGACGGGGACGACTCTGGAAACACCATATATTTT; CDR3: CSVDGDDSGNTIYF
D: TRBD1; size: -; V: TRBV28; J: TRBJ1-6; DNA: TGTGCCAGCAGTTTCTGGACAGGGAGTTTCAGCGGTTCACCCCTCCACTTT; CDR3: CASSFWTGSFSGSPLHF
D: -; size: -; V: TRBV11-2; J: TRBJ2-5; DNA: TGTGCCAGCAGCCGCGGGGCACAGGCTCAAGAGACCCAGTACTTC; CDR3: CASSRGAQAQETQYF
D: -; size: many; V: TRBV11-2; J: TRBJ1-1; DNA: TGTGCCAGCAGCCGGGACCCAGGGCGTGAAGCTTTCTTT; CDR3: CASSRDPGREAFF
D: -; size: -; V: TRBV28; J: TRBJ2-7; DNA: TGTGCCAGCAGTTCGCCCGGCGTCAGCTCCTACGAGCAGTACTTC; CDR3: CASSSPGVSSYEQYF